The TCR beta chain described here comes from a study of CD8 T cells in ankylosing spondylitis. Libraries of TCR beta came from quantitative 5'-RACE with molecular barcodes. One entry per CDR3 protein, called by TCRdb with MiXCR from the 5' RACE reads. The sample holds 450,000 or so distinct CDR3 sequences; roughly 27% are singletons and the top ten take 0.89%. As concerns this clonotype: The antigen is not known.

The CDR3 totals 17 residues. V lost 6 bases to trimming and J lost 5 bases; unmatched junction nucleotides: 17. Germline CDR1 is MNHNS and CDR2 is SASEGT. Study-level points and caveats: One TCR beta motif, made up of roughly 8 highly homologous variants, appeared characteristic of ankylosing spondylitis blood. It was reported that disease-linked clones were significantly enriched in matched ankylosing spondylitis synovial fluid.

This receptor was obtained from a male donor with ankylosing spondylitis. This rearrangement joins TRBV6-1 to TRBJ2-5; 8 nucleotides align to TRBD2. Sequencing used blood, either unsorted or a sorted T cell fraction (not recorded which). The CDR3 loop is CASSPISAGVFEETQYF. CDR3 nucleotide sequence: TGTGCCAGCAGCCCCATTTCAGCGGGAGTGTTTGAGGAGACCCAGTACTTC.